This T cell receptor beta chain was retrieved from a study of blood T cell repertoires in COVID-19. From germline, CDR1 is MGHRA and CDR2 YSYEKL. The CDR3 sequence is 15 residues long. V lost 0 bases, J lost 6 bases, and 5 bases stayed unmatched. The table came from immunoSEQ multiplex PCR; TCRdb's copy has only in-frame clones and leaves some out. The sample includes approximately 350,000 clones, around 83% of them seen just once. This chain joins TRBV4-1 and TRBJ1-1; 9 positions match TRBD1. This TCR derives from a woman aged 50 to 65 who had recovered from COVID-19. Sequencing input: PBMCs or T cells enriched from blood (not recorded which). In DNA form, the CDR3 reads TGCGCCAGCAGCCAAGATGGGACAGGGCCCCCTGAAGCTTTCTTT. Its translation: CASSQDGTGPPEAFF.